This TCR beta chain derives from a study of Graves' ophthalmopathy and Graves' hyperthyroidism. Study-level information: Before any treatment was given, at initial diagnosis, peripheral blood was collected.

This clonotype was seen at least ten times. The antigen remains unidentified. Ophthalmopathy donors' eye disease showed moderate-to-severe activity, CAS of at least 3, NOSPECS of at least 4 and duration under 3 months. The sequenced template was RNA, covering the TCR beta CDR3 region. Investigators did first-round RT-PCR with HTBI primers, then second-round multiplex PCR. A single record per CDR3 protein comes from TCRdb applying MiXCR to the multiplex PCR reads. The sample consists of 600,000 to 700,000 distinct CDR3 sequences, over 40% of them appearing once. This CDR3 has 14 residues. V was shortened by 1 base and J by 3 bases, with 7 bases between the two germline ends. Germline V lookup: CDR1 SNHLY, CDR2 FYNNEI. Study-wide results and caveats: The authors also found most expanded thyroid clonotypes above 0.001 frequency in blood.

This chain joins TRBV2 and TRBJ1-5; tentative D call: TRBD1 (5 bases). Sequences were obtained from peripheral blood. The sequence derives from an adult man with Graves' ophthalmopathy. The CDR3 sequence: CASSEGQNNQPQHF. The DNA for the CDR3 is TGTGCCAGCAGTGAAGGACAGAACAATCAGCCCCAGCATTTT.